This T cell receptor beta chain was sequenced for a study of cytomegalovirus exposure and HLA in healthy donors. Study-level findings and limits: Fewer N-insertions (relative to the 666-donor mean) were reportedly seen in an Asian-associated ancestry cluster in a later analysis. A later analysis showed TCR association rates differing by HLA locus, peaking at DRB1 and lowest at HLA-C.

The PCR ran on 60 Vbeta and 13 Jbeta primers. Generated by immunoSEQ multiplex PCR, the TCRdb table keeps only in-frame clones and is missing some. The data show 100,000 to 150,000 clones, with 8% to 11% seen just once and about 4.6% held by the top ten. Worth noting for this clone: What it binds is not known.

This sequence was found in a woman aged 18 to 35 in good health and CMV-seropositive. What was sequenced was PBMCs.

The CDR3 reads CAISESGTNYGYTF. The CDR3 DNA reads as TGTGCCATCAGTGAGTCGGGGACAAATTATGGCTACACCTTC. This sequence joins TRBV10-3 and TRBJ1-2; maybe TRBD1 (6 bases). With 0 bases removed from V and 5 bases from J, the gap between germline ends came to 10 bases. Germline lookup yields CDR1 ENHRY and CDR2 SYGVKD. There are 14 residues in the CDR3.